This T cell receptor (beta chain) was sequenced in a study of cytotoxic CD8 clonotypes in ibrutinib-treated CLL. For the study at large: After median about 69 months, approximately 15 stayed in remission, around twelve progressed; responses approximately 24 partial, 2 complete. Sequenced samples delivered averages of roughly 260,000 productive templates and 75,000 to 95,000 productive rearrangements. Study results and limitations: Sustained-remission and progressing patients' sampling times differed.

This CDR3 region has 11 residues. Germline lookup yields CDR1 SEHNR and CDR2 FQNEAQ (reference sequence). V lost 7 bases and J lost 5, with 8 bases in between. The repertoire was sequenced with immunoSEQ multiplex PCR; TCRdb's copy has only in-frame clones and lacks some. The table lists some 300,000 clones, approximately 80% of them singletons. Regarding this clone: What it binds is not known.

Material: PBMCs, obtained before ibrutinib treatment. The TCR comes from a human donor with chronic lymphocytic leukemia. This rearrangement joins TRBV7-9 to TRBJ2-5; D gene unclear. This CDR3 reads CASTLGETQYF. Written as DNA, the CDR3 is TGTGCCAGCACCCTAGGGGAGACCCAGTACTTC.